Below are 29 T cell receptor beta chains sequenced from a single sample in a study of T cells in Graves' hyperthyroidism and ophthalmopathy. Using RNA transcripts as the source, TCR beta CDR3 regions were amplified. Initially, a first-round RT-PCR of the TCR CDR3 employed the HTBI primer set. TCRdb independently ran MiXCR on the multiplex PCR reads; one entry per CDR3 protein. This sample has 450,000 to 650,000 distinct CDR3 sequences, with approximately 15% found just once. The sample was blood. The receptors originated from a woman aged 18-29 years with Graves' ophthalmopathy.

This clonotype was recorded at least ten times. CDR3 DNA: TGTGCCAGCAGTTTATCTCTTGTAGGGGTCAAATCTAGCACAGATACGCAGTATTTT. This sequence encodes CASSLSLVGVKSSTDTQYF. This chain connects TRBV27 to TRBJ2-3, with D possibly matching TRBD1 (5 bases). The CDR3 loop spans 19 amino acids. Trimming shortened V by 0 bases and J by 0 bases, and 19 bases separated the two germline ends. Per the germline V gene, CDR1 is MNHEY and CDR2 is SMNVEV (reference sequence).

The table lists this clonotype with many counts. The chain employs TRBV7-9 and TRBJ2-7; D assignment may be TRBD1 or TRBD2 (5 bases each). V dropped 5 bases and J dropped 4 bases, with 18 bases sitting between them. There are 15 residues in the CDR3. Germline CDR1 is SEHNR and CDR2 is FQNEAQ (reference sequence). For the CDR3, the DNA is TGTGCCAGCAGCCACAGGAAGAGGGACGATTACGAGCAGTACTTC. Amino acid sequence: CASSHRKRDDYEQYF. The entire variable domain, with the rest obtained from reference TRBV7-9 and TRBJ2-7, is as follows: DTGVSQNPRHKITKRGQNVTFRCDPISEHNRLYWYRQTLGQGPEFLTYFQNEAQLEKSRLLSDRFSAERPKGSFSTLEIQRTEQGDSAMYLCASSHRKRDDYEQYFGPGTRLTVT.

This clonotype was recorded at least ten times. The rearrangement links TRBV27 to TRBJ2-1, with D possibly matching TRBD2 (7 bases). Trimming left V 7 bases short and J 7 bases short, with 20 bases between. In germline, CDR1 is MNHEY, CDR2 SMNVEV (reference sequence). The CDR3 extends over 15 amino acids. The CDR3, as DNA: TGTGCCAGCATCAAAGGGGGGGCCCACACTAATGAGCAGTTCTTC. Its translation is CASIKGGAHTNEQFF.

The chain combines TRBV9 with TRBJ2-7, with 14 nucleotides matching TRBD2. Germline trimming cut 0 bases from V and 2 bases from J; bases unmatched to any gene: 4. The CDR3 contains 17 residues. CDR1 and CDR2 (germline): SGDLS, YYNGEE. CDR3 loop: CASSVEGGLAGAYEQYF. The CDR3 DNA follows: TGTGCCAGCAGCGTAGAGGGGGGACTAGCGGGAGCCTACGAGCAGTACTTC.

In its sample, this clonotype was seen many times. The CDR3 DNA is TGTGCCAGCGGGTCATGGGACACCGGGGAGCTGTTTTTT. Translation gives CASGSWDTGELFF. This sequence joins TRBV12-3 or TRBV12-4 and TRBJ2-2; D is unresolved. The CDR3 has 13 amino acids. The V end lost 8 bases, the J end lost 3 bases, and 10 bases lay between the germline ends.

For this clonotype: A read error is possible here, since a much larger clone lies one base away. V is TRBV3-1 and J is TRBJ1-2, with TRBD1 as a possible D gene (5 bases). Germline CDR1 LGHDT, CDR2 YNNKEL (reference sequence). With 5 bases removed from V and 3 bases from J, the gap between germline ends came to 16 bases. There are 15 residues in the CDR3. CDR3: CASSSLVTGYYGYTF. CDR3 coding DNA: TGTGCCAGCAGCTCCCTCGTTACAGGATACTATGGCTACACCTTC.

There are many counts of this clonotype. The J gene is TRBJ2-1, the V gene TRBV28; maybe TRBD1 (6 bases). Germline V gives CDR1 MDHEN, CDR2 SYDVKM. CDR3 length: 12 residues. The V end lost 6 bases, the J end lost 8 bases, and 11 bases lay between the germline ends. CDR3 sequence (DNA): TGTGCCAGCAGAACCTCAGGGGATGAGCAGTTCTTC. It is translated as CASRTSGDEQFF.

This clonotype has only a few counts. This chain uses TRBV9 with TRBJ2-6; TRBD2 matches at 7 bases. Germline V CDR1 and CDR2: SGDLS, YYNGEE. V shed 5 bases and J 3 bases; nucleotides not matched to a gene: 14. This CDR3 contains 18 residues. The CDR3 here is CASSDYRGRALGANVLTF. The CDR3 DNA sequence: TGTGCCAGCAGTGACTATAGAGGGAGGGCCCTTGGGGCCAACGTCCTGACTTTC. Based on the CDR3 plus reference TRBV9 and TRBJ2-6, the full variable domain is DSGVTQTPKHLITATGQRVTLRCSPRSGDLSVYWYQQSLDQGLQFLIQYYNGEERAKGNILERFSAQQFPDLHSELNLSSLELGDSALYFCASSDYRGRALGANVLTFGAGSRLTVL.

This chain links TRBV6-1 with TRBJ1-3; D unclear. The V gene's germline CDR1 is MNHNS and CDR2 SASEGT. Trimming removed 5 bases from V and 1 base from J, with 21 bases in between. There are 18 residues in the CDR3. The CDR3 bases are TGTGCCAGCAGTTATGGTCCAGGATATGGGAGGTCTGGAAACACCATATATTTT. Amino acid sequence: CASSYGPGYGRSGNTIYF.

This clonotype was seen ten or more times. The chain is built from TRBV30 and TRBJ1-1; no clear D gene. V shed 0 bases and J shed 3 bases, with 8 bases lying between them. The CDR3 has 13 amino acids. In germline, CDR1 is GTSNPN, CDR2 SVGIG (reference sequence). CDR3 coding DNA: TGTGCCTGGAGTGTAAGGCGGGACACTGAAGCTTTCTTT. It yields the protein CAWSVRRDTEAFF.

V gene TRBV3-1 combines with J gene TRBJ2-7; D perhaps matches TRBD2 (5 bases). The germline CDR1 and CDR2 sequences are LGHDT and YNNKEL (reference sequence). The CDR3 sequence is 14 residues long. V dropped 3 bases and J dropped 2 bases, with 11 bases sitting between them. CDR3 DNA sequence: TGTGCCAGCAGCCACGCCAGCGGAACCTACGAGCAGTACTTC. Its translation is CASSHASGTYEQYF.

This chain connects TRBV30 to TRBJ2-7, with D perhaps matching TRBD2 (5 bases). The germline V and J ends were trimmed by 3 bases and 7 bases, with 22 bases remaining between them. The germline CDR1 and CDR2 sequences are GTSNPN and SVGIG (reference sequence). CDR3 size: 15 residues. CDR3 sequence reads: CAWRDRGLTLGEQYF. The CDR3 nucleotides are TGTGCCTGGAGGGACCGAGGGTTGACTCTAGGGGAGCAGTACTTC.

This clonotype turned up a few times. This chain joins TRBV6-1 and TRBJ1-2, with D possibly TRBD1 on 6 matching bases. This CDR3 spans 14 amino acids. The germline gives CDR1 MNHNS, CDR2 SASEGT. Trimming stripped 4 bases from V and 4 bases from J, with 13 bases between. The CDR3 DNA sequence: TGTGCCAGCAGTGCGCTCCCGGACAGCTATGGCTACACCTTC. Amino acids: CASSALPDSYGYTF.

The rearrangement links TRBV12-3 or TRBV12-4 to TRBJ2-2, with 10 nucleotides matching TRBD1. With V trimmed by 3 bases and J by 2 bases, 6 bases remained unmatched. This CDR3 has 17 amino acids. The CDR3 DNA follows: TGTGCCAGCAGTTTGAGATGGGACAGGGGTAACACCGGGGAGCTGTTTTTT. It is translated as CASSLRWDRGNTGELFF.

Ten or more counts support this clonotype. The chain recombines TRBV12-3 or TRBV12-4 with TRBJ1-2, with TRBD1 identical over 7 bases. V lost 6 bases, J lost 8 bases, and 9 bases stayed unmatched. There are 13 residues in the CDR3. For the CDR3, the DNA is TGTGCCAGCAGCCCATACAGGGGTGAGGGCTACACCTTC. It yields the protein CASSPYRGEGYTF.

This clonotype has a handful of counts. The V call is TRBV20-1, the J call TRBJ2-7, with D perhaps TRBD2 (5 bases). Per germline, CDR1 DFQATT and CDR2 SNEGSKA (reference sequence). This CDR3 contains 14 residues. V lost 7 bases to trimming and J lost 6 bases, with 22 bases between them. Written as DNA, the CDR3 is TGCAGTGGCATACCCACTAGGACGAGTTTCGAGCAGTACTTC. Protein product: CSGIPTRTSFEQYF.

The chain joins TRBV9 to TRBJ2-3; possibly TRBD1 for D (5 bases). CDR1 SGDLS and CDR2 YYNGEE come from the germline V gene. This CDR3 contains 16 residues. V dropped 1 base and J dropped 4 bases, with 16 bases sitting between them. CDR3 amino acids: CASSVFREIRADTQYF. CDR3 DNA: TGTGCCAGCAGCGTATTCAGGGAAATCAGAGCAGATACGCAGTATTTT.

The V and J genes are TRBV28 and TRBJ1-4; 7 bases fit TRBD1. This CDR3 spans 14 amino acids. Looked up from germline, CDR1 is MDHEN and CDR2 is SYDVKM. Unmatched junction bases numbered 6, after V lost 6 bases and J lost 5 bases. This CDR3 reads CASSPGQVNEKLFF. CDR3 DNA sequence: TGTGCCAGCAGCCCCGGACAGGTGAATGAAAAACTGTTTTTT.

This clonotype was picked up many times. The V call is TRBV5-1, the J call TRBJ2-7, with 8 bases lining up with TRBD2. Trimming took 0 bases from V and 4 from J; bases not matched to a gene: 6. This CDR3 comprises 15 residues. Germline CDR1 is SGHRS and CDR2 is YFSETQ. The CDR3 is CASSLEAGVSYEQYF. The CDR3 region has the DNA TGCGCCAGCAGCTTGGAAGCGGGAGTGTCTTACGAGCAGTACTTC. Filled out from reference TRBV5-1 and TRBJ2-7, the complete variable domain reads KAGVTQTPRYLIKTRGQQVTLSCSPISGHRSVSWYQQTPGQGLQFLFEYFSETQRNKGNFPGRFSGRQFSNSRSEMNVSTLELGDSALYLCASSLEAGVSYEQYFGPGTRLTVT.

Many counts were recorded for this clonotype. This chain joins TRBV5-1 and TRBJ1-6; 9 bases match TRBD1. The CDR3 covers 15 residues. Unmatched junction bases numbered 6, after V lost 4 bases and J lost 7 bases. Per the germline V gene, CDR1 is SGHRS and CDR2 is YFSETQ. CDR3 DNA: TGCGCCAGCAGCGGAGGGGACAGGGAGAATTCACCCCTCCACTTT. Its translation: CASSGGDRENSPLHF.

This sequence joins TRBV20-1 and TRBJ1-5; TRBD1 is a possible D gene (6 bases). The V end was cut by 1 base, the J end by 0 bases, with 13 bases between. Germline V gene data show CDR1 as DFQATT and CDR2 as SNEGSKA (reference sequence). The CDR3 is made up of 16 amino acids. The CDR3 loop is CSARGLGGYSNQPQHF. DNA of the CDR3: TGCAGTGCTAGAGGTTTAGGGGGTTATAGCAATCAGCCCCAGCATTTT.

The chain couples TRBV27 to TRBJ2-2, with 8 bases aligning to TRBD2. Looked up from germline, CDR1 is MNHEY and CDR2 is SMNVEV (reference sequence). The CDR3 is 15 residues long. Losses at the gene ends were 5 bases for V and 5 bases for J; bases not matched to a gene: 7. The CDR3 nucleotides are TGTGCCAGCAGTGTCCAAGCGGGAGATACCGGGGAGCTGTTTTTT. It is translated as CASSVQAGDTGELFF.

V gene TRBV19 combines with J gene TRBJ2-5; D perhaps matches TRBD2 (5 bases). Germline loops: CDR1 LNHDA, CDR2 SQIVND (reference sequence). V was pared by 2 bases and J by 3 bases, with 7 bases between. The CDR3 spans 13 residues. In DNA, the CDR3 is TGTGCCAGTAGTATAAGAGCGGAAGAGACCCAGTACTTC. This sequence encodes CASSIRAEETQYF.

This clonotype was picked up many times. This chain joins TRBV29-1 and TRBJ2-3; the D gene is possibly TRBD1 (5 bases). This CDR3 comprises 14 residues. The germline V and J ends were trimmed by 1 base and 5 bases, with 13 bases remaining between them. Germline-derived CDR1 and CDR2 are SQVTM and ANQGSEA. The CDR3 DNA reads TGCAGCGTTGAAGTCGGAACAGGAGAAGATACGCAGTATTTT. Amino acids: CSVEVGTGEDTQYF.

The chain carries TRBV28 and TRBJ2-1; TRBD2 matches 9 bases. The CDR3 spans 18 residues. Unmatched junction bases numbered 13, after V lost 5 bases and J lost 2 bases. Germline V gives CDR1 MDHEN, CDR2 SYDVKM. CDR3 DNA: TGTGCCAGCAGTACAGCTAGCGGGGACCCTGGGGCCTACAATGAGCAGTTCTTC. Translated, it gives CASSTASGDPGAYNEQFF.

This clonotype came up a few times. The chain employs TRBV10-3 and TRBJ2-6; D is perhaps TRBD2 (5 bases). The V gene lost 0 bases and the J gene lost 0 bases, with 6 bases spanning the gap. The CDR3 loop spans 16 amino acids. CDR1 is ENHRY, CDR2 SYGVKD, per germline. CDR3 coding DNA: TGTGCCATCAGTGAGTCGGGGAGCTCTGGGGCCAACGTCCTGACTTTC. The encoded protein is CAISESGSSGANVLTF.

This clonotype was seen many times. This chain links TRBV12-3 or TRBV12-4 with TRBJ2-1; perhaps TRBD2 as D (6 bases). The germline V and J ends were trimmed by 0 bases and 7 bases, with 13 bases remaining between them. The CDR3 has 15 amino acids. CDR3 sequence (DNA): TGTGCCAGCAGTTTAGCGGCGGGATTAACAAATGAGCAGTTCTTC. Translating gives CASSLAAGLTNEQFF.

This clonotype was counted at least ten times. V usage is TRBV7-2 and J usage is TRBJ2-1; 8 bases map to TRBD2. The CDR3 has 18 residues. Germline CDR1 is SGHTA and CDR2 is FQGNSA. J lost 0 bases, V lost 1 base, and 8 bases had no gene match. Here the CDR3 reads CASSLVASGSSSYNEQFF. CDR3 nucleotide sequence: TGTGCCAGCAGCTTAGTAGCTAGCGGGTCTAGCTCCTACAATGAGCAGTTCTTC.

This clonotype was seen repeatedly, ten times or more. The chain combines TRBV18 with TRBJ2-1; TRBD2 agrees at 11 bases. The CDR3 is made up of 16 amino acids. Germline lookup yields CDR1 KGHSH and CDR2 LQKENI. V shed 2 bases and J 4 bases; nucleotides not matched to a gene: 4. The CDR3 sequence is CASSPFTSGSYNEQFF. CDR3 nucleotides: TGTGCCAGCTCACCATTTACTAGCGGGAGTTACAATGAGCAGTTCTTC.